These 7 T cell receptor beta chains came from one sample sequenced in a study of OX40 agonist ivuxolimab in advanced cancers. The table came from immunoSEQ multiplex PCR; TCRdb's copy has only in-frame clones and leaves some out. The repertoire holds tens of thousands of clones, with about 88% as singletons. Here the sequenced sample was CD4+ or CD8+ T cells sorted from blood, taken in a trial of the OX40 agonist ivuxolimab. All receptors come from an adult with an advanced solid tumor such as melanoma, head and neck, liver or kidney cancer.

This sequence joins TRBV28 and TRBJ2-7; TRBD1 matches at 9 bases. The germline CDR1 and CDR2 sequences are MDHEN and SYDVKM. CDR3 length equals 15 residues. V was pared by 5 bases and J by 0 bases, with 5 bases of the junction left unmatched. This chain's CDR3 is CASSPWTGASYEQYF. The CDR3 DNA sequence: TGTGCCAGCAGTCCCTGGACAGGGGCCTCCTACGAGCAGTACTTC.

V and J are TRBV2 and TRBJ2-5, with D possibly matching TRBD1 (6 bases). The CDR3 is made up of 14 amino acids. The germline V gene has CDR1 SNHLY and CDR2 FYNNEI. Trimming cost V 4 bases and J 5 bases, with 14 bases left between them. CDR3 residues: CASSGRNREETQYF. CDR3 sequence (DNA): TGTGCCAGCAGTGGAAGGAACAGGGAGGAGACCCAGTACTTC.

In its sample, this clone ranks as medium-sized (0.01 to 0.1%). The chain employs TRBV27 and TRBJ1-5; D ambiguous. CDR3 size: 13 residues. The germline V and J ends were trimmed by 8 bases and 6 bases, with 14 bases remaining between them. Germline V gene sequence: CDR1 MNHEY, CDR2 SMNVEV (reference sequence). CDR3 coding DNA: TGTGCCAGCTCAGACACGGCGGGTCAGCCCCAGCATTTT. As protein: CASSDTAGQPQHF.

This clone was found once. At one end, the junction sequence differs from germline, possibly due to a read error. The V call is TRBV7-6, the J call TRBJ2-7; 9 bases match TRBD1. Germline V gives CDR1 SGHVS, CDR2 FNYEAQ. The length of the CDR3 is 19 residues. The CDR3 DNA follows: TGTGCCAGCAGTTTAGACTGGGAAACCGGGACAGGGTCGGGTTACGAGCAGTACTTC. This sequence encodes CASSLDWETGTGSGYEQYF.

V and J are TRBV2 and TRBJ1-5; maybe TRBD1 (6 bases). Germline V gene data show CDR1 as SNHLY and CDR2 as FYNNEI. Trimming cost V 2 bases and J 3 bases, with 14 bases left between them. This CDR3 is built from 16 residues. This CDR3 reads CASSEIRAGANQPQHF. In DNA form, the CDR3 reads TGTGCCAGCAGTGAAATTCGGGCAGGGGCCAATCAGCCCCAGCATTTT. Based on the CDR3 plus reference TRBV2 and TRBJ1-5, the full variable domain is EPEVTQTPSHQVTQMGQEVILRCVPISNHLYFYWYRQILGQKVEFLVSFYNNEISEKSEIFDDQFSVERPDGSNFTLKIRSTKLEDSAMYFCASSEIRAGANQPQHFGDGTRLSIL.

The rearrangement links TRBV4-3 to TRBJ2-7, with TRBD1 identical over 8 bases. With 9 bases clipped from V and 2 bases from J, the junction kept 12 bases outside the gene matches. The CDR3 totals 15 residues. Per the germline V gene, CDR1 is LGHNA and CDR2 is YSLEER. The CDR3 is CASAVDRAYPYEQYF. CDR3 nucleotides: TGCGCCAGTGCCGTGGACAGGGCCTACCCCTACGAGCAGTACTTC.

V usage is TRBV5-6 and J usage is TRBJ2-5, with 9 bases aligning to TRBD1. From germline, CDR1 is SGHDT and CDR2 YYEEEE. V was clipped by 0 bases and J by 3 bases; unmatched bases: 6. This CDR3 has 16 residues. The CDR3 nucleotides are TGTGCCAGCAGCTTGGCAGCCGGGACAGGGAAAGAGACCCAGTACTTC. This gives the protein CASSLAAGTGKETQYF.